This TCR beta chain was profiled in a study of blood T cell repertoires in COVID-19. Study-wide background: Italy, Spain and the United States were the sources of the convalescent and acute COVID-19 samples. From T cells, B-cell-depleted T cells, or PBMCs came the material, which was cDNA or gDNA.

CDR1 is SGHNT, CDR2 YENEEA, per germline. The CDR3 contains 14 residues. V was pared by 5 bases and J by 0 bases, with 9 bases between. In the source study's methods: Nucleated cell counts were estimated from reference gene primer amplification. Using immunoSEQ multiplex PCR, the repertoire was profiled, and TCRdb retains in-frame clones only, with some absent. V, J and clone size derive from that table, while D and trimming were established from the DNA sequence. Altogether approximately 140,000 clones are present, about 74% being singletons, with the ten largest covering around 16%. Input material: peripheral blood. The TCR was taken from a man in his fifties with acute or convalescent COVID-19. The chain employs TRBV11-3 and TRBJ2-3, with D perhaps matching TRBD2 (5 bases). CDR3 in amino acids: CASSTTGSTDTQYF. The CDR3, as DNA: TGTGCCAGCAGCACGACGGGAAGCACAGATACGCAGTATTTT.